This TCR beta chain was sequenced in a study of control samples from healthy donors and cancer patients. Trimming left V 9 bases short and J 4 bases short, with 15 bases between. CDR3 size: 14 residues. In germline, CDR1 is ENHRY, CDR2 SYGVKD. Measured with immunoSEQ multiplex PCR; TCRdb has only the in-frame clones, and not every one. The table records 150,000 to 200,000 clones, approximately 91% of them present only once. This TCR derives from a woman aged 40 to 50 in good health. This sequence joins TRBV10-3 and TRBJ2-2; D remains unclear. Sequencing was carried out using blood. The CDR3, as DNA: TGTGCCATGAGCTCGCCCCCTAGCACCGGGGAGCTGTTTTTT. This translates into CAMSSPPSTGELFF.